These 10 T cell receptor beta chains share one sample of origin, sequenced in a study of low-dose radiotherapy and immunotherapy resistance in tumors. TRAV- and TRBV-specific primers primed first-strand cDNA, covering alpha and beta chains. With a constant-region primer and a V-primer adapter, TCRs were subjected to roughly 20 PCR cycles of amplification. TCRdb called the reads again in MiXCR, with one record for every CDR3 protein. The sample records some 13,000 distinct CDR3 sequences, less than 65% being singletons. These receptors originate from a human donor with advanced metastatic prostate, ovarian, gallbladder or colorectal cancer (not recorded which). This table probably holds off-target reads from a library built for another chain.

The DNA of the CDR3 is TGTGCCAGCAGCTTAACGTTCTCTGGGGCCAACGTCCTGACTTTC. Protein: CASSLTFSGANVLTF. The chain has TRBV7-2 and TRBJ2-6; D unclear. With 2 bases removed from V and 0 bases from J, the gap between germline ends came to 5 bases. Per germline, CDR1 SGHTA and CDR2 FQGNSA. The CDR3 spans 15 residues.

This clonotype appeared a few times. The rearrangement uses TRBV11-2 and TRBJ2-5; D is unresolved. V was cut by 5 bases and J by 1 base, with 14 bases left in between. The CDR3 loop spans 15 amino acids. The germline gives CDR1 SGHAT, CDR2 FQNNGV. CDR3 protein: CASSPATPVQETQYF. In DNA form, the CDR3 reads TGTGCCAGCAGCCCTGCGACACCAGTCCAAGAGACCCAGTACTTC.

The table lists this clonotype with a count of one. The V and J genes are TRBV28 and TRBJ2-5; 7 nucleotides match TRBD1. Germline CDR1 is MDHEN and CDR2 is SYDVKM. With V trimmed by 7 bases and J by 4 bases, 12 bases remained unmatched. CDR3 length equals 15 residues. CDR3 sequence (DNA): TGTGCCAGCATGAAGGGGGCTGCAGGGAGAGAGACCCAGTACTTC. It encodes CASMKGAAGRETQYF.

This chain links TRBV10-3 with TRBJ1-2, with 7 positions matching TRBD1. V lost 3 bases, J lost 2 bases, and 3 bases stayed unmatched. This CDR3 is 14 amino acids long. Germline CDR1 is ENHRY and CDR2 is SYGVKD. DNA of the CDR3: TGTGCCATCAGTGAAGGGACAGCGAACTATGGCTACACCTTC. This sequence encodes CAISEGTANYGYTF.

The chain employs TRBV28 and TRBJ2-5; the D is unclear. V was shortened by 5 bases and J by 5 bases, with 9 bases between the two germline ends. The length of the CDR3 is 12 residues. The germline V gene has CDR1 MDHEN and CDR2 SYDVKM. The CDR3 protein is CASSVVLETQYF. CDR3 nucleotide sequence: TGTGCCAGCAGTGTCGTTTTGGAGACCCAGTACTTC.

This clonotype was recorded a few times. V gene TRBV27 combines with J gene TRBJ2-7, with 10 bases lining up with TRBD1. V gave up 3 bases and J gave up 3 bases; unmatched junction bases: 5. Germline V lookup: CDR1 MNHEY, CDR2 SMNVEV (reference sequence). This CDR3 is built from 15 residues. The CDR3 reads CASSFPGQGDYEQYF. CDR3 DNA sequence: TGTGCCAGCAGTTTCCCCGGACAGGGGGACTACGAGCAGTACTTC.

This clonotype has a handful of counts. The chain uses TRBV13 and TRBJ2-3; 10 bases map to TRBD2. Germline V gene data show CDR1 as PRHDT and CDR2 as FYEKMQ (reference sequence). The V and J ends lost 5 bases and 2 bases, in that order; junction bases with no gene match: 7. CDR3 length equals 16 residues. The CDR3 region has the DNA TGTGCCAGCAGCGGGGAACTAGCGGGACACACAGATACGCAGTATTTT. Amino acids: CASSGELAGHTDTQYF. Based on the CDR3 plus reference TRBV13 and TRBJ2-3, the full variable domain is AAGVIQSPRHLIKEKRETATLKCYPIPRHDTVYWYQQGPGQDPQFLISFYEKMQSDKGSIPDRFSAQQFSDYHSELNMSSLELGDSALYFCASSGELAGHTDTQYFGPGTRLTVL.

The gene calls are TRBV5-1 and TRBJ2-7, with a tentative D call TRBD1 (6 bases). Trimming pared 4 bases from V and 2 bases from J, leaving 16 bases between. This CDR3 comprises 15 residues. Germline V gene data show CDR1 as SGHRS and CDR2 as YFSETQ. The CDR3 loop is CASSPGTSITYEQYF. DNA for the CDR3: TGCGCCAGCAGCCCCGGGACATCAATAACCTACGAGCAGTACTTC.

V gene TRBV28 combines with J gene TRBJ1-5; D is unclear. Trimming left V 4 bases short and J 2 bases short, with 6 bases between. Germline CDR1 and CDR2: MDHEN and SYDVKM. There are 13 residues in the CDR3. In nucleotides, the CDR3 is TGTGCCAGCAGTTGGGATGGCAATCAGCCCCAGCATTTT. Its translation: CASSWDGNQPQHF.

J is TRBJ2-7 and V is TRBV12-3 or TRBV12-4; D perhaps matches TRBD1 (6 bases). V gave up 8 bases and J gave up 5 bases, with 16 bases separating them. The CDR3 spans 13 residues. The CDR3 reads CASGSYRVHEQYF. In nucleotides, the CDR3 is TGTGCCAGCGGATCTTACAGGGTTCACGAGCAGTACTTC.